The clone carrying this T cell receptor (beta chain) turned up a few times. No antigen is known for it. Measured with immunoSEQ multiplex PCR; TCRdb has only the in-frame clones, and not every one. The table has fewer than 100,000 clones, roughly nine tenths seen once. V dropped 1 base and J dropped 3 bases, with 9 bases sitting between them. The germline V gene encodes CDR1 MGHRA and CDR2 YSYEKL. The CDR3 runs 15 residues. These data originate in a study of T cell responses to AZD1222 COVID-19 vaccine. Study conclusions and caveats: The study found Spike-specific TCR breadth and depth rose after two AZD1222 doses. Recipients of AZD1222 seropositive at baseline numbered only 5 or 6. Females outnumbered males among donors, who were mostly white British; clonal diversity was possibly underestimated. Distributed over spike, vaccine-associated CD4 TCRs predominated at 160-218 and 743-854.

Sequenced here: peripheral blood, sampled on day 0 of AZD1222 vaccination. The chain uses TRBV4-1 and TRBJ2-2, with D tentatively TRBD2 (5 bases). This clonotype was obtained from an adult in good health. CDR3 DNA: TGCGCCAGCAGCCAAGTCCCGGGGTACACCGGGGAGCTGTTTTTT. Its translation: CASSQVPGYTGELFF.